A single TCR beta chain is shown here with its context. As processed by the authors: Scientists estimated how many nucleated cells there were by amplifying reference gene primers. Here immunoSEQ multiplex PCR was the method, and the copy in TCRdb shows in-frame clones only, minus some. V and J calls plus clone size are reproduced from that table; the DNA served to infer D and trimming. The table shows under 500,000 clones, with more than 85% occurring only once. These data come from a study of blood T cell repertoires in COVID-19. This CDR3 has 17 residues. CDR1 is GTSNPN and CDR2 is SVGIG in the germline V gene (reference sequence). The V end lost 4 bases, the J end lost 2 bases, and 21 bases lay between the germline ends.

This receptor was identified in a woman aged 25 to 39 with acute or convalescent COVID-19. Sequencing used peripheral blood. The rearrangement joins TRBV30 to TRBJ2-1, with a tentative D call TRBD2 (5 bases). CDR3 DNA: TGTGCCTGGATGCACCCCCGACGGAGGAGACCCTACAATGAGCAGTTCTTC. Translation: CAWMHPRRRRPYNEQFF.